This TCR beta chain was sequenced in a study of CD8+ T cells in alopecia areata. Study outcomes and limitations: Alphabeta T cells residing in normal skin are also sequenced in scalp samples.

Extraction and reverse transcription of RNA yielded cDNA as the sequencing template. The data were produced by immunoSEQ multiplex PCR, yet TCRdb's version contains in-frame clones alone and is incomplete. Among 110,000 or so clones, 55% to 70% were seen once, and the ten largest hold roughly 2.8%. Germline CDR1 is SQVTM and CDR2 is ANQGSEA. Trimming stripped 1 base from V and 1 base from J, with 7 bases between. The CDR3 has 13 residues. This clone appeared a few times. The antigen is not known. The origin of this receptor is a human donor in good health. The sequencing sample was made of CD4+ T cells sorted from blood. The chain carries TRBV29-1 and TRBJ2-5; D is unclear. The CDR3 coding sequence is TGCAGCGTTGAAGGGCGGTTCCAAGAGACCCAGTACTTC. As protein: CSVEGRFQETQYF.